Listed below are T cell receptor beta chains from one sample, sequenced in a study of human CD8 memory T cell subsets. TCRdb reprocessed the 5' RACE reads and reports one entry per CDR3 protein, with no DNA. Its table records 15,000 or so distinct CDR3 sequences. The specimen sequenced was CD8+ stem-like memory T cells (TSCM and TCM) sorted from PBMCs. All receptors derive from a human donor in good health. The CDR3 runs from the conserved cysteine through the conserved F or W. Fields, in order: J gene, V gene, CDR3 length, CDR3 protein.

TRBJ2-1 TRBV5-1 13 CASSPPDRDEQFF
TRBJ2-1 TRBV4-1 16 CASSPSLAGTYNEQFF
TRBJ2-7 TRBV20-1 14 CSARDLASGYEQYF
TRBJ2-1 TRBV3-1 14 CASSQDSRYNEQFF
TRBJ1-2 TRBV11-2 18 CASSPRPDRALGDYGYTF
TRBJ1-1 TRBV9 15 CASSDQTGENTEAFF
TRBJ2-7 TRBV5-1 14 CASTPVPGPYEQYF
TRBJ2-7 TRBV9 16 CASSNPTSGVDYEQYF
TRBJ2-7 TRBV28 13 CASSEGSSYEQYF
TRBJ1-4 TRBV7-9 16 CASSLRITTANEKLFF
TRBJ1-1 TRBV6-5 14 CASSYSADYTEAFF
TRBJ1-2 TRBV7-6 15 CASSPRPQTDYGYTF
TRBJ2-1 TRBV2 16 CASSNEGRGADNEQFF
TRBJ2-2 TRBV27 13 CASSFTWTGQLFF
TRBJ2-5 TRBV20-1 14 CSANPTVRQETQYF
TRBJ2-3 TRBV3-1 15 CASSQDLVGQDTQYF
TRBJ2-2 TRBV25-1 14 CASRAQGAAGELFF
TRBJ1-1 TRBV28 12 CASSPSNTEAFF
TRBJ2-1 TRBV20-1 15 CSARDLTAPSGEQFF
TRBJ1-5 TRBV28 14 CASSRRGVGQPQHF
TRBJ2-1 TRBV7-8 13 CASSPQGRNEQFF